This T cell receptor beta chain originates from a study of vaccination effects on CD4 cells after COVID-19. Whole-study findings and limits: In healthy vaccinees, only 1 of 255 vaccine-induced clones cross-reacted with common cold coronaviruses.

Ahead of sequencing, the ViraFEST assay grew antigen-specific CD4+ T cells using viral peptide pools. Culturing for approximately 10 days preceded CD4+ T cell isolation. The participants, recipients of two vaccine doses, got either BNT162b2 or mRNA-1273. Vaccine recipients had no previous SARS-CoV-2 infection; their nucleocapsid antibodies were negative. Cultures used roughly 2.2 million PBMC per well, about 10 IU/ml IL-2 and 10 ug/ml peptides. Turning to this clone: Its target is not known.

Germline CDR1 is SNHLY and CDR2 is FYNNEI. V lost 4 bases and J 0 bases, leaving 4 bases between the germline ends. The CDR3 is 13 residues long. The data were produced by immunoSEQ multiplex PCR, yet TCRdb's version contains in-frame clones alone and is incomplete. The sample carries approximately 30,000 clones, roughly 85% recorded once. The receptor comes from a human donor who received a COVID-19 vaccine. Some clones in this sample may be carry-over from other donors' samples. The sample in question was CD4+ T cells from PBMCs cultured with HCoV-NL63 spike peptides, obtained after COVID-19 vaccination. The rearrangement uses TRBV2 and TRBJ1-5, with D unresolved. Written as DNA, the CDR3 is TGTGCCAGCAGTGGTTATAGCAATCAGCCCCAGCATTTT. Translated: CASSGYSNQPQHF.